The present TCR beta chain was sequenced within a study of T cell changes during pregnancy in multiple sclerosis. This clone has a single count. Assay used: immunoSEQ multiplex PCR; TCRdb lists only in-frame clones, some missing. The repertoire holds around 100,000 clones, with over 80% as singletons. The CDR3 contains 15 residues. The ends were cut back, 1 base at V and 1 base at J, with 11 bases in the middle. CDR1 and CDR2 (germline): GTSNPN, SVGIG (reference sequence). V and J are TRBV30 and TRBJ2-1; TRBD2 might be the D (6 bases). The material was peripheral blood, obtained after pregnancy. The receptor's source is a female donor with multiple sclerosis, enrolled in a pregnancy study. In DNA, the CDR3 is TGTGCCTGGAGTGAGCGGGCGCTATCCTACAATGAGCAGTTCTTC. Translated, it gives CAWSERALSYNEQFF.